This T cell receptor beta chain stems from a study of blood T cell repertoires in COVID-19. Only in-frame clones appear in the TCRdb table, and some are missing; sequencing was by immunoSEQ multiplex PCR. The sample lists approximately 490,000 clones, less than 90% occurring once. Trimming removed 0 bases from V and 7 bases from J, with 13 bases in between. The germline V gene has CDR1 SGHNT and CDR2 YYREEE (reference sequence). The CDR3 sequence is 14 residues long. This TCR was recovered from a woman aged 60-70 years who had recovered from COVID-19. The specimen was PBMCs or T cells enriched from blood (not recorded which). The chain is built from TRBV5-4 and TRBJ2-5; TRBD1 might be the D (6 bases). CDR3 amino acids: CASSLVGAGGTQYF. In nucleotides, the CDR3 is TGTGCCAGCAGCTTGGTGGGGGCCGGTGGGACCCAGTACTTC.